This entry concerns a single T cell receptor beta chain. Its antigen remains unknown. The 5'RACE method, run with constant-segment primers, produced TCR alpha and TCR beta cDNA libraries (carrying sample barcodes and UMIs). A single record per CDR3 protein comes from TCRdb applying MiXCR to the 5' RACE reads. The table records 110,000 to 150,000 distinct CDR3 sequences, around 15% of them present only once. This record belongs to a study of T-cell memory formation after mild COVID-19. The study, taken as a whole, reports: The SARS-CoV-2 specificity of second-wave clones reaching peak at day 37 remained unverified.

Unmatched junction bases numbered 5, after V lost 6 bases and J lost 6 bases. Germline V gives CDR1 ENHRY, CDR2 SYGVKD. The CDR3 loop spans 14 amino acids. V usage is TRBV10-3 and J usage is TRBJ2-1; 10 bases fit TRBD2. Sequenced: PBMCs or a T cell subset sorted from them (not recorded which). The receptor was derived from an adult woman who had mild COVID-19 (a few samples of this study predate the infection). Cell type and time point are not known. CDR3 nucleotides: TGTGCCATCAGAACTAGCGGGAATCTCAATGAGCAGTTCTTC. Its translation is CAIRTSGNLNEQFF.